A selection of T cell receptor beta chains follows, all from one sample in a study of cytomegalovirus exposure and HLA in healthy donors. The assay was immunoSEQ multiplex PCR, and TCRdb's table has in-frame clones only and misses some. The sample includes tens of thousands of clones, 75% to 85% of them seen just once. Sequencing was performed on PBMCs. These receptors originate from a man aged 70 or older in good health and CMV-seropositive. Each CDR3 is given with its conserved first and last residue. Fields, in order: J gene, CDR3 length, D gene, V gene, clone size, CDR3 protein. D genes are given only for firm matches. Size is omitted from some rows. Given values are once, few, many or a class for expanded clones.

j_gene: TRBJ2-4
len: 21
d_gene: TRBD2
v_gene: TRBV6-1
abundance: .
CDR3aa: CASSEAGGGLAGVLAKNIQYF

j_gene: TRBJ2-3
len: 12
d_gene: .
v_gene: TRBV6-5
abundance: .
CDR3aa: CASRSEADTQYF

j_gene: TRBJ1-2
len: 15
d_gene: .
v_gene: TRBV10-3
abundance: .
CDR3aa: CAISESRVGDYGYTF

j_gene: TRBJ1-1
len: 13
d_gene: .
v_gene: TRBV11-3
abundance: once
CDR3aa: CASSLERNTEAFF

j_gene: TRBJ2-7
len: 13
d_gene: .
v_gene: TRBV5-1
abundance: .
CDR3aa: CASSPRVDYEQYF

j_gene: TRBJ2-7
len: 12
d_gene: .
v_gene: TRBV2
abundance: .
CDR3aa: CASTGESYEQYF

j_gene: TRBJ2-5
len: 13
d_gene: .
v_gene: TRBV5-5
abundance: .
CDR3aa: CASSPWTAETQYF

j_gene: TRBJ2-5
len: 14
d_gene: .
v_gene: TRBV5-1
abundance: .
CDR3aa: CASSLGQWVETQYF

j_gene: TRBJ1-1
len: 14
d_gene: TRBD1
v_gene: TRBV6-5
abundance: .
CDR3aa: CASSYSTGLFLAFF

j_gene: TRBJ1-1
len: 14
d_gene: .
v_gene: TRBV5-1
abundance: few
CDR3aa: CASSPWGRDTEAFF

j_gene: TRBJ2-4
len: 16
d_gene: TRBD1
v_gene: TRBV9
abundance: .
CDR3aa: CASSSPLGTGLNIQYF

j_gene: TRBJ1-2
len: 14
d_gene: TRBD1
v_gene: TRBV28
abundance: .
CDR3aa: CAWGTGGGNYGYTF

j_gene: TRBJ1-4
len: 15
d_gene: TRBD1
v_gene: TRBV5-6
abundance: .
CDR3aa: CASSLAATGSEKLFF

j_gene: TRBJ2-3
len: 12
d_gene: TRBD1
v_gene: TRBV6-5
abundance: .
CDR3aa: CASGDRVDTQYF